This T cell receptor (beta chain) was retrieved from a study of technical replicates of blood from several donors. Profiling relied on immunoSEQ multiplex PCR, and the TCRdb table lists in-frame clones only, not all of them. The data show roughly 76,000 clones, 75% to 95% seen once. From germline, CDR1 is MNHNS and CDR2 SASEGT. V lost 7 bases, J lost 0 bases, and 7 bases lay in between. This CDR3 is built from 13 residues. This sequence originates from a human donor in good health. Some clones in this sample may be carry-over from other donors' samples. The material sequenced was T cells isolated from PBMCs. The V and J genes are TRBV6-1 and TRBJ1-5; D not resolved. The chain's CDR3 is CASMRDSNQPQHF. The CDR3 bases are TGTGCCAGCATGAGAGATAGCAATCAGCCCCAGCATTTT.